The clone carrying this TCR beta chain was seen a single time. Its antigen remains unidentified. V was clipped by 3 bases and J by 3 bases, with 15 bases between them. Germline V gives CDR1 LGHDT, CDR2 YNNKEL (reference sequence). The CDR3 contains 16 residues. Assay used: immunoSEQ multiplex PCR; TCRdb lists only in-frame clones, some missing. The sample consists of approximately 160,000 clones, 85% to 95% of them appearing once. It was second doses at about 4 or about 12 weeks that were pooled. The sample belongs to a study of T cell responses to AZD1222 COVID-19 vaccine. General study points: Without day 14 samples, only post-peak T cell repertoires were studied. Donors were largely white British and mainly female; clonal diversity was possibly underestimated.

Sequences were derived from peripheral blood, sampled 28 days after the second AZD1222 dose. The gene calls are TRBV3-1 (or the pseudogene TRBV3-2) and TRBJ1-5; D uncertain. The sequence was obtained from an adult who received the AZD1222 COVID-19 vaccine. The CDR3 nucleotides read TGTGCCAGCAGCCAGGGAAGACTACTAAACAATCAGCCCCAGCATTTT. This codes for CASSQGRLLNNQPQHF.